This T cell receptor beta chain emerged from a study of technical replicates of blood from a few donors. The V gene's germline CDR1 is SEHNR and CDR2 FQNEAQ (reference sequence). V was clipped by 5 bases and J by 6 bases; unmatched bases: 11. The CDR3 runs 17 residues. Only in-frame clones appear in the TCRdb table, and some are missing; sequencing was by immunoSEQ multiplex PCR. In the table there are 100,000 or so clones, approximately 93% of which are singletons. The TCR originated in a human donor in good health. Input material: T cells isolated from PBMCs. The rearrangement joins TRBV7-9 to TRBJ2-1; TRBD1 matches 12 bases. CDR3: CASSTTGTGGLSNEQFF. For the CDR3, the DNA is TGTGCCAGCAGCACCACCGGGACAGGGGGCCTTAGCAATGAGCAGTTCTTC.